This TCR beta chain was identified during a study of T cell responses to AZD1222 COVID-19 vaccine. Findings and limits, study-wide: Increases in Spike-specific TCR breadth and depth were seen after two AZD1222 doses. Just 5 to 7 AZD1222 recipients were seropositive at baseline. Targets within unmutated variant regions were reportedly found for nearly half of spike-specific TCRs. At 160-218 and 743-854, vaccine-associated CD4 TCRs were dominant, and they spanned spike.

J was trimmed by 9 bases and V by 3 bases; bases with no gene match: 4. CDR3 size: 11 residues. Germline loops: CDR1 DFQATT, CDR2 SNEGSKA (reference sequence). This clone was seen just once. Its specificity is not known. Assay: immunoSEQ multiplex PCR; the TCRdb copy retains only in-frame clones and omits some. The sample carries roughly 170,000 clones, around 87% recorded once. The origin of this receptor is an adult in good health. Here the sequenced sample was peripheral blood, taken on day 0 of AZD1222 vaccination. This rearrangement joins TRBV20-1 to TRBJ1-2; 7 bases line up with TRBD1. CDR3 amino acids: CSASRDRSYTF. CDR3 coding DNA: TGCAGTGCTAGCAGGGACAGAAGCTACACCTTC.